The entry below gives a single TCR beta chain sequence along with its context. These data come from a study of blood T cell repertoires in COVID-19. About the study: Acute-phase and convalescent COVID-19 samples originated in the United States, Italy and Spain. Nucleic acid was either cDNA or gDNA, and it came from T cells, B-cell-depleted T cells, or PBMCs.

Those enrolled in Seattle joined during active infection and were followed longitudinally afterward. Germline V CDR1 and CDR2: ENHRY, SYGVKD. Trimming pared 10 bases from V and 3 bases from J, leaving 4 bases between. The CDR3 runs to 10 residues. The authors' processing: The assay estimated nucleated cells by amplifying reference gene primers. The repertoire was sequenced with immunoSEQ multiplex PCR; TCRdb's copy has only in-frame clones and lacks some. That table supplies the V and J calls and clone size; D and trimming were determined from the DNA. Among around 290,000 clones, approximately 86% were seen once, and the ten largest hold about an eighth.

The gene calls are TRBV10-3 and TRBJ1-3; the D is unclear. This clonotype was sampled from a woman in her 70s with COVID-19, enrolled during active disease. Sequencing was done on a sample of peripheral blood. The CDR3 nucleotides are TGTGCCACAGGTGGAAACACCATATATTTT. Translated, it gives CATGGNTIYF.